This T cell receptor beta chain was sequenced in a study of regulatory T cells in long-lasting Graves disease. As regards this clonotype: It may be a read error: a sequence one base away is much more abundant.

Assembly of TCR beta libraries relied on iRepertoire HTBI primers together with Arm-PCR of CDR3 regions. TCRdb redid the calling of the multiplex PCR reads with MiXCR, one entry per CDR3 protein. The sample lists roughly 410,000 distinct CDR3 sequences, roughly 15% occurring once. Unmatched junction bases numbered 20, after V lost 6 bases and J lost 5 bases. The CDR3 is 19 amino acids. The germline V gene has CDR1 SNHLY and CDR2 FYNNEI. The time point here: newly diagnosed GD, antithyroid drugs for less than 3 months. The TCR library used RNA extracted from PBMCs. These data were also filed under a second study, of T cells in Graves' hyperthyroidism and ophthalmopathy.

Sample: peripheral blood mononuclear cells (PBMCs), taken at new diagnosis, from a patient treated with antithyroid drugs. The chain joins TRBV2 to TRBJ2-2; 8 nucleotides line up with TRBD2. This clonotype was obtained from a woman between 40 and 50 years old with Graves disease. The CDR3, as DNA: TGTGCCAGCAGAGTAATACCAGCGGGAGCAGTAGGAGGAACCGGGGAGCTGTTTTTT. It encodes CASRVIPAGAVGGTGELFF. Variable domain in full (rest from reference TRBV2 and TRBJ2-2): EPEVTQTPSHQVTQMGQEVILRCVPISNHLYFYWYRQILGQKVEFLVSFYNNEISEKSEIFDDQFSVERPDGSNFTLKIRSTKLEDSAMYFCASRVIPAGAVGGTGELFFGEGSRLTVL.